This T cell receptor beta chain was recovered during a study of CD8 T cells in Susac syndrome (dated by TCRdb to the late 2010s). At the level of the whole study: The study used repertoire sequencing to test whether antigen drove CD8+ T cell activation and differentiation in Susac syndrome.

With respect to this clonotype: Its antigen is currently not known. No much larger clonotype is one base removed from it; base qualities were not supplied.

High-throughput TCR beta sequencing profiled peripheral blood CD8+ and CD4+ T cells from healthy donors, Susac syndrome patients and multiple sclerosis patients. Healthy donors were included as age- and sex-matched controls. CD8+ TEMRA cells were enriched by FACS, while bulk CD8+ and CD4+ T cells were purified by magnetic negative isolation. Blood was drawn into EDTA tubes, processed within 24 hours, and PBMCs were isolated by density gradient centrifugation. PBMCs intended for TCR sequencing were cryopreserved in liquid nitrogen and thawed later in a water bath at 37 degrees C. The sorted or isolated CD4+, CD8+ and CD8+ TEMRA cells had a purity of 90% or higher. Measured from the cysteine to the phenylalanine, the CDR3 is 14 residues long. Kept here is only the CDR3 DNA, which spans 42 bases and is read in frame from base 1. Sequences MNHEY (CDR1) and SMNVEV (CDR2) are obtained from the germline V gene (reference sequence). V lost 4 bases and J lost 0 bases; the stretch between them is 7 bases long.

RNA was extracted using the RNeasy kit, and roughly 0.5 to 1 ug of the RNA was reverse transcribed with random hexamers. The immunoSEQ multiplex PCR assay, covering 54 Vbeta and 13 Jbeta segments, was used to amplify TCR beta CDR3 regions. PCR amplification bias was corrected using a synthetic template baseline for primer optimization and computational correction. The published analysis was carried out like this. Reads were annotated to V, D and J genes according to IMGT and were analyzed with immunoSEQ Analyzer, with only productive sequences retained. To calculate clonality, Shannon entropy was normalized by log2 of the number of productive unique sequences and then subtracted from one. Public and private clones were assessed among the 100 most prevalent clones of each patient and control. Susac-specific clones were defined as absent from healthy and MS cohorts, around 980 published viral clones and other ImmuneACCESS disease sequences. The public reads were reprocessed in TCRdb via fastp at Q25 and MiXCR, keeping in-frame beta chains. Rows are unified per CDR3 protein, each entry keeping the most common DNA and genes. The V and J calls reflect TCRdb's pipeline rather than the authors' work. This sample comprises about 130,000 distinct CDR3 sequences, nearly 95% of them detected only once. The ten most abundant clones make up 0.12% of the sample.

General conclusions and limits of the study: The number of individuals in the TCR sequencing and HLA analysis was recognized as being relatively small.

Recombination connected TRBV27 to TRBJ1-5; the D gene assignment is ambiguous. This clonotype originated in a human donor in good health. Sequencing used CD4+ T cells from PBMCs. The CDR3 region has the sequence CASSSVFSNQPQHF. The nucleotide sequence is given as TGTGCCAGCAGTTCGGTCTTTAGCAATCAGCCCCAGCATTTT.